This TCR beta chain appears in the sequencing data of a study of shared clonotypes between healthy human individuals. Study-wide context: The composition of the donors was a couple of women and a few men aged 18 to 49.

The table came from immunoSEQ multiplex PCR; TCRdb's copy has only in-frame clones and leaves some out. The sample shows 560,000 or so clones, about 96% of them seen only once. Positively selected for CCR7, the CD45RO-negative cells used as naive CD8 cells excluded terminally differentiated effector memory CD45RA+ cells. The V and J ends lost 0 bases and 9 bases, in that order; junction bases with no gene match: 6. Germline assignment: CDR1 MGHRA and CDR2 YSYEKL. The CDR3 consists of 15 residues. The sequenced sample was naive CD8+ T cells sorted from blood. The V gene is TRBV4-1, the J gene TRBJ2-1; 9 nucleotides agree with TRBD2. The clonotype comes from a young woman in good health. Here the CDR3 reads CASSQDGAGGSEQFF. The CDR3 nucleotides read TGCGCCAGCAGCCAAGATGGAGCGGGAGGCAGTGAGCAGTTCTTC.